This is a list of T cell receptor beta chains from one sample in a study of T cell changes during pregnancy in multiple sclerosis. Data came from immunoSEQ multiplex PCR; TCRdb stores just in-frame clones and leaves some out. Here the sample spans around 42,000 clones, more than 85% being singletons. The sample in question was CD4+ T cells from peripheral blood mononuclear cells, obtained in the second trimester of pregnancy. These receptor sequences come from a female donor in good health, enrolled as a control in a pregnancy study. Both conserved end residues are part of each CDR3. The order of the fields is D gene, V gene, J gene, clone size, CDR3 protein, CDR3 DNA. A D gene is named only where the DNA matches it firmly. Part of the rows lack a size; the others show once, few, many or a class for expanded clones.

>TRBD1|TRBV4-3|TRBJ2-2|once
CASSQETGTGNTGELFF
TGCGCCAGCAGCCAGGAAACCGGGACAGGGAACACCGGGGAGCTGTTTTTT
>TRBD2|TRBV7-9|TRBJ2-1|NA
CASSPMTERGEQFF
TGTGCCAGCAGCCCGATGACTGAGCGGGGTGAGCAGTTCTTC
>TRBD1|TRBV4-2|TRBJ1-2|once
CASTAGGYDGYTF
TGTGCCAGCACCGCAGGGGGCTACGATGGCTACACCTTC
>TRBD1|TRBV5-1|TRBJ2-7|NA
CASGIGTGGYEQYF
TGCGCCAGCGGAATCGGGACAGGGGGCTACGAGCAGTACTTC
>TRBD1|TRBV5-4|TRBJ2-5|NA
CASSLRDRAETQYF
TGTGCCAGCAGCTTGAGGGACAGGGCAGAGACCCAGTACTTC
>NA|TRBV7-9|TRBJ2-3|NA
CASSLLAVSDTQYF
TGTGCCAGCAGCCTACTAGCAGTCTCAGATACGCAGTATTTT
>TRBD1|TRBV7-9|TRBJ2-1|NA
CASSLEGQWSNEQFF
TGTGCCAGCAGCTTAGAGGGACAGTGGAGCAATGAGCAGTTCTTC
>NA|TRBV18|TRBJ1-2|NA
CASSGDMSYGYTF
TGTGCCAGCTCTGGCGACATGTCCTATGGCTACACCTTC
>TRBD1|TRBV28|TRBJ2-7|NA
CASSPPGQGTYEQYF
TGTGCCAGCAGTCCGCCGGGACAGGGGACCTACGAGCAGTACTTC
>TRBD1|TRBV9|TRBJ1-4|NA
CASSAPSGQGPEKLFF
TGTGCCAGCAGCGCCCCGAGTGGACAGGGACCTGAAAAACTGTTTTTT
>NA|TRBV7-3|TRBJ2-3|NA
CASSLRRTDTQYF
TGTGCCAGCAGCTTAAGGCGCACAGATACGCAGTATTTT
>NA|TRBV2|TRBJ1-2|NA
CASSEWFGRGGYTF
TGTGCCAGCAGTGAATGGTTTGGGCGCGGGGGCTACACCTTC
>NA|TRBV9|TRBJ2-7|NA
CASSVEDYAGYEQYF
TGTGCCAGCAGCGTAGAGGACTATGCGGGCTACGAGCAGTACTTC
>TRBD1|TRBV6-5|TRBJ2-5|NA
CASSPGTVQETQYF
TGTGCCAGCAGTCCCGGGACAGTGCAAGAGACCCAGTACTTC
>NA|TRBV6-6|TRBJ1-5|NA
CASSRTGNQPQHF
TGTGCCAGCAGTCGGACAGGCAATCAGCCCCAGCATTTT
>TRBD1|TRBV7-9|TRBJ2-7|NA
CASSYNRGTVDEQYF
TGTGCCAGCAGCTACAACAGGGGGACGGTCGACGAGCAGTACTTC
>TRBD2|TRBV19|TRBJ2-3|NA
CASSRTSGSVTDTQYF
TGTGCCAGTAGTCGGACTAGCGGGAGTGTCACAGATACGCAGTATTTT
>TRBD2|TRBV5-1|TRBJ2-5|NA
CASSPVPLAGGTNQYF
TGCGCCAGCAGCCCCGTCCCACTAGCGGGGGGGACGAACCAGTACTTC
>TRBD2|TRBV2|TRBJ2-7|NA
CASERGGNYEQYF
TGTGCCAGCGAGCGGGGGGGCAACTACGAGCAGTACTTC
>NA|TRBV18|TRBJ1-1|NA
CASSPPGRTDTEAFF
TGTGCCAGCTCACCACCGGGCAGGACTGACACTGAAGCTTTCTTT
>NA|TRBV28|TRBJ2-3|NA
CASRSRGDTQYF
TGTGCCAGCAGGTCCCGGGGGGATACGCAGTATTTT
>NA|TRBV9|TRBJ2-7|NA
CASSRSSGYSYEQYF
TGTGCCAGCAGCCGGAGTAGTGGCTACTCCTACGAGCAGTACTTC
>TRBD1|TRBV5-4|TRBJ2-1|NA
CASSSGQGQYNEQFF
TGTGCCAGCAGCTCGGGACAGGGACAATACAATGAGCAGTTCTTC
>NA|TRBV7-3|TRBJ2-3|NA
CASSLTGGYTDTQYF
TGTGCCAGCAGCTTAACCGGAGGTTACACAGATACGCAGTATTTT
>NA|TRBV16|TRBJ2-2|NA
CASSQPHRTGELFF
TGTGCCAGCAGCCAACCTCACAGGACCGGGGAGCTGTTTTTT
>TRBD1|TRBV15|TRBJ1-1|NA
CATSRDWGRGLNTEAFF
TGTGCCACCAGCAGAGATTGGGGCAGGGGGCTGAACACTGAAGCTTTCTTT
>NA|TRBV19|TRBJ1-1|once
CASINLLTGGRTEAFF
TGTGCCAGTATCAACCTTCTAACCGGGGGGCGAACTGAAGCTTTCTTT
>NA|TRBV6-7|TRBJ2-5|NA
CAVRVLGETQYF
TGTGCCGTCAGGGTCCTGGGGGAGACCCAGTACTTC
>NA|TRBV11-3|TRBJ1-1|NA
CASSLNAGGTEAFF
TGTGCCAGCAGCTTAAATGCGGGTGGCACTGAAGCTTTCTTT
>TRBD1|TRBV18|TRBJ2-7|NA
CASSSGQTYEQYF
TGTGCCAGCTCGTCGGGACAGACCTACGAGCAGTACTTC
>NA|TRBV27|TRBJ1-2|NA
CATRNPGQGYGYTF
TGTGCCACAAGGAATCCGGGACAAGGTTATGGCTACACCTTC
>NA|TRBV6-5|TRBJ2-7|NA
CASSYSSGRGNYEQYF
TGTGCCAGCAGTTACTCGAGTGGTAGGGGGAACTACGAGCAGTACTTC
>TRBD1|TRBV7-2|TRBJ1-5|NA
CASSGRTGINQPQHF
TGTGCCAGCAGCGGGCGGACAGGGATCAATCAGCCCCAGCATTTT
>NA|TRBV2|TRBJ1-2|NA
CASTRGYGGYTF
TGTGCCAGCACTAGGGGGTACGGTGGCTACACCTTC
>TRBD1|TRBV27|TRBJ2-7|NA
CASSWDRWGAYEQYF
TGTGCCAGCAGTTGGGACAGGTGGGGGGCCTACGAGCAGTACTTC
>TRBD1|TRBV27|TRBJ2-7|NA
CASSSRGTGPYEQYF
TGTGCCAGCAGTTCGCGCGGGACAGGGCCCTACGAGCAGTACTTC
>TRBD2|TRBV2|TRBJ2-3|NA
CASNGGAGGTDTQYF
TGTGCCAGCAACGGTGGGGCGGGGGGTACAGATACGCAGTATTTT
>TRBD1|TRBV19|TRBJ1-2|NA
CASWGGTGANYGYTF
TGTGCCAGTTGGGGAGGGACAGGGGCTAACTATGGCTACACCTTC
>TRBD2|TRBV7-2|TRBJ2-3|NA
CASSLTFGGRAADTQYF
TGTGCCAGCAGCTTAACCTTCGGCGGGAGGGCCGCAGATACGCAGTATTTT
>NA|TRBV6-5|TRBJ2-7|NA
CASRRGAASNEQYF
TGTGCCAGCCGCCGCGGGGCCGCTTCCAACGAGCAGTACTTC
>NA|TRBV27|TRBJ1-1|NA
CASRQNRNTEAFF
TGTGCCAGCAGACAGAATAGGAACACTGAAGCTTTCTTT
>NA|TRBV9|TRBJ2-5|NA
CASSGPWGGETQYF
TGTGCCAGCAGCGGGCCGTGGGGCGGCGAGACCCAGTACTTC
>TRBD2|TRBV7-9|TRBJ2-3|NA
CASSLAYGTSRDTQYF
TGTGCCAGCAGCTTAGCATATGGGACTAGTCGGGATACGCAGTATTTT
>TRBD1|TRBV7-3|TRBJ2-2|NA
CASSTGTVTGELFF
TGTGCCAGCAGCACCGGGACAGTCACCGGGGAGCTGTTTTTT
>TRBD1|TRBV7-9|TRBJ2-3|NA
CASSPDRGEDTQYF
TGTGCCAGCAGCCCCGACAGGGGAGAGGATACGCAGTATTTT
>NA|TRBV28|TRBJ1-1|few
CASRHTGEAFF
TGTGCCAGCAGACATACAGGAGAAGCTTTCTTT
>NA|TRBV5-1|TRBJ2-7|NA
CASSSSSGPYEQYF
TGCGCCAGCAGCTCGAGTAGCGGTCCCTACGAGCAGTACTTC
>NA|TRBV4-1|TRBJ2-2|NA
CASSELATGELFF
TGCGCCAGCAGCGAGCTAGCGACCGGGGAGCTGTTTTTT
>NA|TRBV5-1|TRBJ2-1|NA
CASSIGGASAYNEQFF
TGCGCCAGCAGCATAGGAGGGGCTAGCGCCTACAATGAGCAGTTCTTC